This TCR beta chain was captured by sequencing in a study of blood T cell repertoires in COVID-19. Study as a whole: COVID-19 samples collected from the United States, Italy and Spain covered acute and convalescent phases. From T cells, B-cell-depleted T cells, or PBMCs came the material, which was cDNA or gDNA.

Authors' processing steps: Reference gene primers were amplified, and this amplification served to estimate nucleated cell counts. Measured with immunoSEQ multiplex PCR; TCRdb has only the in-frame clones, and not every one. From that table come the V and J calls and clone size; the DNA was used to work out D and trimming. Among 250,000 to 350,000 clones listed, 85% to 90% were seen once. This CDR3 comprises 16 residues. Germline V gene sequence: CDR1 KGHSH, CDR2 LQKENI. The ends were cut back, 5 bases at V and 2 bases at J, with 13 bases in the middle. Participants' reported clinical history set cohort assignment.

This sequence was found in a woman aged 18-30 years who had recovered from COVID-19. The sample was PBMCs or T cells enriched from blood (not recorded which). The rearrangement uses TRBV18 and TRBJ1-6, with no clear D. CDR3 DNA: TGTGCCAGCTCAACCGACCTTGGAGCCTATAATTCACCCCTCCACTTT. Its protein product is CASSTDLGAYNSPLHF.